This T cell receptor beta chain was obtained from a study of cytomegalovirus exposure and HLA in healthy donors. About this clone: What it binds is unknown.

The PCR used 60 Vbeta and 13 Jbeta primers. TCRdb's copy holds only in-frame clones and misses some; the assay was immunoSEQ multiplex PCR. Here the sample spans around 150,000 clones, about three fifths being singletons. Study-level findings and limits: Reports state that TCR beta sequences accurately predicted most subjects' HLA-A and HLA-B alleles.

Deletions cut 1 base from V and 1 base from J, with 19 bases between. There are 18 residues in the CDR3. The germline CDR1 and CDR2 sequences are SGHAT and FQNNGV. The chain has TRBV11-2 and TRBJ1-1; possible D gene TRBD1, 6 bases. The sequence was obtained from a woman in her sixties in good health and CMV-seropositive. Sequencing was performed on PBMCs. The CDR3 loop reads CASSLGRGGAGRNTEAFF. The CDR3 coding sequence is TGTGCCAGCAGCTTAGGAAGAGGGGGGGCTGGACGGAACACTGAAGCTTTCTTT.